These T cell receptor beta chains were read from a single sample in a study of cytomegalovirus exposure and HLA in healthy donors. Assay used: immunoSEQ multiplex PCR; TCRdb lists only in-frame clones, some missing. The table lists under 200,000 clones. Specimen: PBMCs. All receptors come from a man aged 25-45 years in good health and CMV-seronegative. CDR3s include the opening cysteine and the closing phenylalanine or tryptophan. A D gene is named only where the DNA matches it firmly.

d_call	j_call	v_call	cdr3_nt	cdr3_aa
TRBD1	TRBJ1-6	TRBV5-8	TGTGCCAGCAGCCCAGGGGGCCAGTCCTATAATTCACCCCTCCACTTT	CASSPGGQSYNSPLHF
-	TRBJ1-1	TRBV7-9	TGTGCCAGCAGCCCCATTACCAGGGGTGAAGCTTTCTTT	CASSPITRGEAFF
-	TRBJ2-7	TRBV18	TGTGCCAGCTCACAATCGGGACTCGCCTACGAGCAGTACTTC	CASSQSGLAYEQYF
-	TRBJ2-5	TRBV7-2	TGTGCCAGCAGCTTAGGTCTGTTCCAAGAGACCCAGTACTTC	CASSLGLFQETQYF
TRBD2	TRBJ2-5	TRBV7-7	TGTGCCAGCAGCCGAGGGACTAGCGGGAGGGAGGCCCAGTACTTC	CASSRGTSGREAQYF
TRBD2	TRBJ2-1	TRBV9	TGTGCCAGCAGCGTAGAGCCAGCGGGGTACAATGAGCAGTTCTTC	CASSVEPAGYNEQFF
TRBD1	TRBJ1-4	TRBV15	TGTGCCACCAGCAGCGAGAACAGGGGGGAAAAACTGTTTTTT	CATSSENRGEKLFF
TRBD1	TRBJ2-7	TRBV2	TGTGCCAGCAGGGACCTTGACAGGGTTCGAGCCTACGAGCAGTACTTC	CASRDLDRVRAYEQYF
-	TRBJ2-5	TRBV7-9	TGTGCCAGCAGCTTAGTACAGGCCTTCCAAGAGACCCAGTACTTC	CASSLVQAFQETQYF
TRBD2	TRBJ2-2	TRBV5-4	TGTGCCAGCAGCCGTACTAGCGTCGCGAACACCGGGGAGCTGTTTTTT	CASSRTSVANTGELFF
TRBD1	TRBJ1-2	TRBV4-1	TGCGCCAGCAGCCAGCCTAGCTCGGACAGGGGGTTTTCTCACTATGGCTACACCTTC	CASSQPSSDRGFSHYGYTF
-	TRBJ2-7	TRBV7-7	TGTGCCAGCAGCTACGACCCCGGGACTTGGAGCTTC	CASSYDPGTWSF
TRBD1	TRBJ2-7	TRBV25-1	TGTGCCAGCAGTTTAACCGGGACAGGGTCTTTCTACGAGCAGTACTTC	CASSLTGTGSFYEQYF
TRBD1	TRBJ1-2	TRBV7-9	TGTGCCAGCAGCCCGACAGGGGGGGACTATGGCTACACCTTC	CASSPTGGDYGYTF
TRBD2	TRBJ2-3	TRBV10-3	TGTGCCACCTCCCTAGCGGGGGTTTCAGATACGCAGTATTTT	CATSLAGVSDTQYF
TRBD2	TRBJ2-7	TRBV5-1	TGCGCCAGCACCATAACTAGCGGGGAGAACTACGAGCAGTACTTC	CASTITSGENYEQYF
TRBD2	TRBJ2-3	TRBV4-3	TGCGCCAGCAGCCAAGATTCGACTAGCGGGGGTTACACAGATACGCAGTATTTT	CASSQDSTSGGYTDTQYF
-	TRBJ2-3	TRBV10-3	TGTGCCATCAGTGTAAACAGGGAGACGACAGATACGCAGTATTTT	CAISVNRETTDTQYF
-	TRBJ2-3	TRBV6-5	TGTGCCAGCAGTTACCAGACAGGTTCGCGCACAGATACGCAGTATTTT	CASSYQTGSRTDTQYF
-	TRBJ2-4	TRBV7-6	TGTGCCAGCAGCTTAGCGAGTCTCGGAAACATTCAGTACTTC	CASSLASLGNIQYF
-	TRBJ1-1	TRBV27	TGTGCCAGCAGTTTATCAGGCGGGGTCCGGAACACTGAAGCTTTCTTT	CASSLSGGVRNTEAFF
TRBD1	TRBJ1-1	TRBV5-1	TGCGCCAGCAGCTGGGGACAGGGCGAAGCTTTCTTT	CASSWGQGEAFF
TRBD1	TRBJ1-5	TRBV28	TGTGCCAGCAGCCTGGACAGGGGGCGTTTTAGCAATCAGCCCCAGCATTTT	CASSLDRGRFSNQPQHF
TRBD1	TRBJ2-7	TRBV6-5	TGTGCCAGCAGTCTGACAGGGGGGACCTACGAGCAGTACTTC	CASSLTGGTYEQYF
-	TRBJ2-7	TRBV6-1	TGTGCCAGCAGTGGAAATTCCGAGCAGTACTTC	CASSGNSEQYF
TRBD1	TRBJ2-3	TRBV27	TGTGCCAGCAGTTTCCGCGGGCAGGGGGACAATCAGCCCCAGTATTTT	CASSFRGQGDNQPQYF
-	TRBJ2-5	TRBV28	TGTGCCAGCAGTTTCTCTGCGGTTTCCCGGGAGACCCAGTACTTC	CASSFSAVSRETQYF
-	TRBJ2-5	TRBV14	TGTGCCAGCAGCCAAGACTGGAGTAGAGAAGAGACCCAGTACTTC	CASSQDWSREETQYF
-	TRBJ1-4	TRBV9	TGTGCCAGCAGCGTAGCCCCCGATCTTAATGAAAAACTGCTTTTT	CASSVAPDLNEKLLF
-	TRBJ1-6	TRBV11-2	TGTGCCAGCAGCTCGACGCGGGACGACAATTCACCCCTCCACTTT	CASSSTRDDNSPLHF
-	TRBJ1-2	TRBV5-6	TGTGCCAGCAGCAGGGGGACCTACCGTGGCTACACCTTC	CASSRGTYRGYTF
TRBD1	TRBJ2-7	TRBV7-8	TGTGCCAGCAGTTTCAGAAGCCCCGGACAGGGCCCCTACGAGCAGTACTTC	CASSFRSPGQGPYEQYF
-	TRBJ2-3	TRBV7-2	TGTGCCAGCAGCTTAGAGACGGCAACAGATAGGGATACGCAGTATTTT	CASSLETATDRDTQYF
-	TRBJ1-5	TRBV28	TGTGCCAGCAGTTCTCAGGGATATCAGCCCCAGCATTTT	CASSSQGYQPQHF
-	TRBJ1-1	TRBV29-1	TGCAGCGCCACCGGGACACAGAACACTGAAGCTTTCTTT	CSATGTQNTEAFF
-	TRBJ1-1	TRBV27	TGTGCCAGCAGCTTAGGGCGGGGGGATGAAGCTTTCTTT	CASSLGRGDEAFF
-	TRBJ1-2	TRBV7-2	TGTGCCAGCAGCTTAGCGACAGTAGGTGGCTACACCTTC	CASSLATVGGYTF
-	TRBJ2-3	TRBV30	TGTGCCTGGCACCTAGGAGTTGGGGATACGCAGTATTTT	CAWHLGVGDTQYF
-	TRBJ1-2	TRBV6-6	TGTGCCAGCAGTTACTTGCCACAGGGTGTCTATGGCTACACCTTC	CASSYLPQGVYGYTF
-	TRBJ2-3	TRBV7-9	TGTGCCAGCAGCTCCCTGAGCGCGGCGGGCGGCACAGATACGCAGTATTTT	CASSSLSAAGGTDTQYF
-	TRBJ2-1	TRBV19	TGTGCCAGTAGTCGGGAGCCCCGGGATTACAATGAGCAGTTCTTC	CASSREPRDYNEQFF
TRBD1	TRBJ1-5	TRBV6-1	TGTGCCAGCAGGGACAGGGGAGAGCAGCCCCAGCATTTT	CASRDRGEQPQHF
TRBD1	TRBJ2-3	TRBV6-4	TGTGCCAGCAGCCTCAGGGGGACCGGGCAGGATACGCAGTATTTT	CASSLRGTGQDTQYF
TRBD1	TRBJ1-5	TRBV5-1	TGCGCCAGCAGCACCGGACAGGATCAGCCCCAGCATTTT	CASSTGQDQPQHF
TRBD1	TRBJ2-2	TRBV27	TGTGCCAGCAGTAAAACAGGGGGAAACACCGGGGAGCTGTTTTTT	CASSKTGGNTGELFF
-	TRBJ2-3	TRBV10-3	TGTGCCATCAGTAAGAGACTAGGAGGAGAAGGCGCAGATACGCAGTATTTT	CAISKRLGGEGADTQYF
-	TRBJ2-7	TRBV19	TGTGCCAGTAGTTTTAGCGGCTCCGCCTACGAGCAGTACTTC	CASSFSGSAYEQYF
-	TRBJ2-7	TRBV30	TGTGCCTTTGACCGGCAGCGGCTACGGGAGCAGTACTTC	CAFDRQRLREQYF
-	TRBJ1-2	TRBV11-2	TGTGCCAGCAGCGCTGCAAGACAGGCCGGTGGCTACACCTTC	CASSAARQAGGYTF
TRBD1	TRBJ1-2	TRBV30	TGTGCCTGGAGTGAAGGGGGCTTGGGGGGCTACACCTTC	CAWSEGGLGGYTF
-	TRBJ1-5	TRBV7-2	TGTGCCAGCAGCTTAACGGGCGGGAGCAATCAGCCCCAGCATTTT	CASSLTGGSNQPQHF
-	TRBJ2-5	TRBV6-1	TGTGCCAGCAGTGAGACGGGGGAGACCCAGTACTTC	CASSETGETQYF
TRBD1	TRBJ2-4	TRBV27	TGTGCCAGCAGTTTAAAACCGGGACAGGGTATAAACATTCAGTACTTC	CASSLKPGQGINIQYF
TRBD1	TRBJ1-5	TRBV27	TGTGCCAGCAGTCCCATGGGACAGGGTCACAATCAGCCCCAGCATTTT	CASSPMGQGHNQPQHF
-	TRBJ1-2	TRBV27	TGTGCCAGCACCAAGGGGCATAACTATGGCTACACCTTC	CASTKGHNYGYTF
-	TRBJ2-7	TRBV7-9	TGTGCCAGCAGCTTAGCACAGGGCCTCAACGAGCAGTACTTC	CASSLAQGLNEQYF
-	TRBJ2-7	TRBV18	TGTGCCAGCTCACCGTCACAGGACGAGCAGTACTTC	CASSPSQDEQYF